Sequencing of this T cell receptor beta chain was carried out in a study of breast tumors, draining lymph nodes, adjacent tissues. Samples came from axillary lymph nodes draining the breast cancer. This clonotype was picked up many times. TCRdb re-derived calls from the multiplex PCR reads in MiXCR, one entry per CDR3 protein. The sample gives about 230,000 distinct CDR3 sequences, about 32% of which show up once; 1.4% is in the top ten. Sequencing was carried out using axillary lymph node tissue. The TCR was taken from a female donor with breast cancer. Some clones in this sample may be carry-over from other donors' samples.

CDR3 amino acids: CASSVTGVHEQYF. The CDR3 coding sequence is TGTGCCAGCAGCGTCACGGGGGTCCACGAGCAGTACTTC. V is TRBV2 and J is TRBJ2-7; D is possibly TRBD2 (6 bases). This CDR3 has 13 amino acids. The V and J ends lost 6 bases and 5 bases respectively, with 14 bases between them. Germline values: CDR1 SNHLY, CDR2 FYNNEI.